This section outlines one T cell receptor (beta chain) sequence together with its context. Its antigen remains unidentified. One base away there is no much larger clone; base qualities are not given. The data originate from a study of blood T cell repertoires in COVID-19 (dated by TCRdb to 2020 to 2022). The study in broad terms: Collaborator samples came from the United States, Italy and Spain and covered acute and convalescent phases of COVID-19. The material from the prospective study consisted of cDNA or gDNA derived from T cells, B-cell-depleted T cells, or PBMCs. Subjects who had been exposed to COVID-19, were actively infected with it, or had recovered from it provided the deeply sampled blood TCRbeta repertoires that made up the dataset. A freely available public database, intended as a resource for researchers studying the immune response to SARS-CoV-2, is where the repertoires were released. The samples were drawn from the first 160 participants of the ongoing ImmuneRACE study and from some 1,300 subjects provided by 6 global collaborators. Nearly every sample came with metadata listing a de-identified subject ID, COVID-19 status, age in years and sex. Where HLA class I and class II types were available, the types were taken from metadata supplied by the sample provider, not from assay-based typing.

The CDR3 goes from the cysteine to the phenylalanine over 14 residues. The CDR3 DNA has 42 bases and is translated from base 1. From a lookup of the germline V gene, CDR1 and CDR2 are MDHEN and SYDVKM. Unmatched junction bases come to 5, with V trimmed by 11 bases and J by 0 bases. The paper as a whole reports these results and caveats: The quantity of clinical and demographic metadata differed by source and by participant and was supplied without curation.

Collaborating institutions collected whole blood in K2EDTA tubes following their own protocols. For TCRbeta analysis, collaborators shipped samples in one of three forms: frozen whole blood, isolated PBMCs, or DNA extracted from either of those sample types. TCRbeta CDR3 regions were amplified from genomic DNA using the immunoSEQ Assay, a bias-controlled multiplex PCR. Per the source publication's procedure: Within the assay, amplification of reference gene primers was used to estimate how many nucleated cells each sample contained. To quantify the absolute abundance of each unique TCRbeta CDR3 rearrangement, sequence reads were collapsed and filtered. For each sample, productive Simpson clonality was calculated as the square root of Simpson's diversity index across productive rearrangements. Here the immuneACCESS table is served through TCRdb, limited to in-frame sequences with V and J called. Missing clones are a known gap in these copies; in checked studies unresolved V genes cover under half, and the rest lacks a known reason. V, J and clone size are taken as reported in that table, and D and trimming were inferred from the DNA itself. The table for this sample lists about 90,000 clones; approximately 75% of them were counted only once. Of the sample, 13% to 15% is held by the ten largest clones.

This receptor was identified in a woman older than 75 with acute or convalescent COVID-19. The chain uses TRBV28 and TRBJ2-2, and 8 junction bases match TRBD2. Material: peripheral blood. The DNA reads TGTGCCGCCCTTAGCGGGACGAACACCGGGGAGCTGTTTTTT. Protein translation: CAALSGTNTGELFF.